This T cell receptor beta chain was identified during a study of CD8+ T cells in alopecia areata. Study-level points and caveats: Sharing of TCR sequences between patients (possibly for HLA-related reasons) was less clear than in mice.

This sample's treatment: oral pan-JAK inhibitor, 5-10 mg twice daily. The CDR3 has 12 residues. Germline V lookup: CDR1 SQVTM, CDR2 ANQGSEA. V lost 6 bases, J lost 2 bases, and 10 bases lay in between. In regard to this clone: Its target is not known. Other DNA sequences in the sample encode the same CDR3.

cDNA serving as the sequencing template came from extracted, reverse transcribed RNA. Here immunoSEQ multiplex PCR was the method, and the copy in TCRdb shows in-frame clones only, minus some. This sample has some 240,000 clones, with about 50% found just once. This receptor was identified in a human donor with alopecia areata. Material: CD4+ T cells sorted from blood, obtained at week 4, from a patient treated with tofacitinib. The V call is TRBV29-1, the J call TRBJ1-2; D might be TRBD1 (5 bases). CDR3 coding DNA: TGCAGCGTCGGGACGGGGAACTATGGCTACACCTTC. As protein: CSVGTGNYGYTF.